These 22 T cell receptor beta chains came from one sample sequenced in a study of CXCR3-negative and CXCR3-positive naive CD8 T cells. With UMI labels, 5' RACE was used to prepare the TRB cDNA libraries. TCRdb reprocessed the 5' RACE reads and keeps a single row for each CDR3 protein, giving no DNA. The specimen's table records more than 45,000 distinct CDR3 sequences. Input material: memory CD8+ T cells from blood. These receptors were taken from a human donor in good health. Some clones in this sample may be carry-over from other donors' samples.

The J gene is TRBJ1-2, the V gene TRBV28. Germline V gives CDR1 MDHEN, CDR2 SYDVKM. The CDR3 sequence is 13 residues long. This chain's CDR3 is CASSPRQVGSYTF.

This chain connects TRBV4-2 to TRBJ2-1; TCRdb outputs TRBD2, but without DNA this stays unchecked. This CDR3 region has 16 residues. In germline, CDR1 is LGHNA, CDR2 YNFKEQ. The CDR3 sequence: CASSQGSSGGANEQFF.

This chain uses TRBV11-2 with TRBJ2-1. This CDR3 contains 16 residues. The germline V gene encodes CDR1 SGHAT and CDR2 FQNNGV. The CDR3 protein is CASSPPATSSYNEQFF.

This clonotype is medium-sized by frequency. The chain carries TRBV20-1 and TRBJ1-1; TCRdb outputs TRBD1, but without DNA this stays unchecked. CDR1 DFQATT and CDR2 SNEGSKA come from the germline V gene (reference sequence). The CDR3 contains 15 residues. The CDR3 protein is CSATGGGIMNTEAFF.

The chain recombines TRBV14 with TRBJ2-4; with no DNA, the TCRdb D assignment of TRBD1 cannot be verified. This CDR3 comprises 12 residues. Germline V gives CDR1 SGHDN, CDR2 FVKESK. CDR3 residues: CASSHQGFIQYF.

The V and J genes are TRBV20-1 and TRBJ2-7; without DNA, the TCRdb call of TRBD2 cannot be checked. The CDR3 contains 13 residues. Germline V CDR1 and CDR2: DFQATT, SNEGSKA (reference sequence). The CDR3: CSARQGLSYEQYF.

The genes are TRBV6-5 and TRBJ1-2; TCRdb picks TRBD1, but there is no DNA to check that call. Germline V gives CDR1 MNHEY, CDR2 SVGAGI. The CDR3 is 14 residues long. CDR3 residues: CASSYSTGFGGYTF.

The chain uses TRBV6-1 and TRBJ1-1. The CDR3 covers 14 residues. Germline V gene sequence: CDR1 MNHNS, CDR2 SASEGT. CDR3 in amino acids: CASTLEGPNTEAFF.

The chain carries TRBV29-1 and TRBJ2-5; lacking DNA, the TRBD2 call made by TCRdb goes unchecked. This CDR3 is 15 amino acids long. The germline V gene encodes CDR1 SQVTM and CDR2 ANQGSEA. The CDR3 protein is CSVDGLAGVQETQYF.

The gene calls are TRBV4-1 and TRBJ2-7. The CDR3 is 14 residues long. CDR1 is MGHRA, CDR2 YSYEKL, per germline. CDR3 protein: CASSQFGLTHEHYF.

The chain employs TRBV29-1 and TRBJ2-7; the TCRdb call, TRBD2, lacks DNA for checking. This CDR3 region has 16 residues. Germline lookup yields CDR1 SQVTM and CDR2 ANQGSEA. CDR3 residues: CSVGTSGIMSSYEQYF.

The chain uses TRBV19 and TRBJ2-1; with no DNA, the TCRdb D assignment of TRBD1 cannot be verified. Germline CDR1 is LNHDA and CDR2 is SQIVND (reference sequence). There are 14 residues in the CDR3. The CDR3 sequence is CASSRQGASDEQFF.

The CDR3 sequence is CAIRDSETYEQYF. The V gene is TRBV10-3, the J gene TRBJ2-7. Germline lookup yields CDR1 ENHRY and CDR2 SYGVKD. This CDR3 is built from 13 residues.

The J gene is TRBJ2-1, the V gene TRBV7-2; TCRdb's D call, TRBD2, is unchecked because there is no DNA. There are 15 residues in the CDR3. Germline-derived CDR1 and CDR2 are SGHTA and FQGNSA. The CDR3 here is CASSLIAGGRDEQFF.

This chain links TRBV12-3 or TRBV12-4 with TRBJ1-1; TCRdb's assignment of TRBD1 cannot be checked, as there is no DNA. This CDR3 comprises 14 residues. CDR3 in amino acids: CASTPRGGDTEAFF.

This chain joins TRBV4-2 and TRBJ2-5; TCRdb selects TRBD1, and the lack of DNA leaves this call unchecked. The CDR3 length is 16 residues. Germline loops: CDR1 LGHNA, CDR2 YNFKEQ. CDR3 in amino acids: CASSQLPRDRVETQYF.

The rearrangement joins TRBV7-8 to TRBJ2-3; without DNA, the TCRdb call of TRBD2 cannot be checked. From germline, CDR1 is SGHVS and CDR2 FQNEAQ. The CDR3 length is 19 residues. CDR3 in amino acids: CASSLDQGLAGGPLNTQYF.

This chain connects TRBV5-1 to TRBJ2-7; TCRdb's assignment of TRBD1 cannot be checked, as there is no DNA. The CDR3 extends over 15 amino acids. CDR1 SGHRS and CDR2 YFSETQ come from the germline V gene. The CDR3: CASSETGTGGYEQYF.

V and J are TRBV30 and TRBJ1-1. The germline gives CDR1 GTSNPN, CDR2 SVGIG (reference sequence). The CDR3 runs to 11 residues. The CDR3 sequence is CAWSVGIEAFF.

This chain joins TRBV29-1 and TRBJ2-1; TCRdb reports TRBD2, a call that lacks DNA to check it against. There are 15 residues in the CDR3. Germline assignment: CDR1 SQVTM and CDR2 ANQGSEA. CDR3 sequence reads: CSVEPPAGEGYEQFF.

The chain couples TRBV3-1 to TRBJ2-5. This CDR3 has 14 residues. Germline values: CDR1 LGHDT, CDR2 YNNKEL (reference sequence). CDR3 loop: CASSQDFGRETQYF.

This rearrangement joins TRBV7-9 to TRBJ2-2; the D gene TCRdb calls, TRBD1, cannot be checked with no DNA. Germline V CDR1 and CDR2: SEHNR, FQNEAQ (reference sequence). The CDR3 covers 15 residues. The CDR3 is CASSPTGGGTGELFF.